This TCR beta chain is from a study of T cell responses to AZD1222 COVID-19 vaccine. Notes on the study in general: Donors were chiefly white British, with a greater number of females, and clonal diversity was perhaps underestimated.

Libraries were prepared by immunoSEQ multiplex PCR; TCRdb keeps only in-frame clonotypes and omits some of them. The sample holds around 150,000 clones; around 84% are singletons and the top ten take 4.1%. Germline values: CDR1 MNHNS, CDR2 SASEGT. The CDR3 covers 14 residues. Trimming left V 3 bases short and J 2 bases short, with 8 bases between. There are a few counts of this clone. Its specificity is unknown. This rearrangement joins TRBV6-1 to TRBJ1-5, with D perhaps TRBD1 (5 bases). The sequence was obtained from an adult in good health. The starting material was peripheral blood, obtained on day 0 of AZD1222 vaccination. In DNA form, the CDR3 reads TGTGCCAGCAGTGATGACAGACGCAATCAGCCCCAGCATTTT. Translated: CASSDDRRNQPQHF.